The source of this T cell receptor (beta chain) is a study of cytomegalovirus exposure and HLA in healthy donors. The study's findings and limits: What a later analysis reportedly showed was that an Asian-associated ancestry cluster had fewer N-insertions than the roughly 670-donor mean. As a later analysis showed, a missense DCLRE1C variant was linked to trimming of TCR beta V- and J-genes. Researchers reported in a later analysis that common viral pathogens appeared linked to several top clusters. With DRB1 most and HLA-C fewest, TCR association rates differed between HLA loci in a later analysis.

The V and J ends lost 2 bases and 1 base respectively, with 12 bases between them. Germline V lookup: CDR1 SGHAT, CDR2 FQNNGV. This CDR3 spans 15 amino acids. The count of this clone is one. Antigen unknown. Vbeta (60) and Jbeta (13) primers were used in the PCR. Sequencing was performed with immunoSEQ multiplex PCR; in TCRdb, only in-frame clones are kept and a portion is missing. Among 150,000 to 200,000 clones listed, roughly four fifths were seen once. This clonotype was sampled from a man aged 45-65 years in good health and CMV-seropositive. The sample taken for sequencing was PBMCs. The genes are TRBV11-2 and TRBJ2-7, with a tentative D call TRBD1 (5 bases). The CDR3 loop reads CASSLRTGESYEQYF. The DNA for the CDR3 is TGTGCCAGCAGCTTAAGAACAGGCGAATCCTACGAGCAGTACTTC.